The rows below give T cell receptor beta chains drawn from one sample of a study of spatial heterogeneity in lung cancer. TCRdb reprocessed the 5' RACE reads via MiXCR and lists one record per CDR3 protein. Among 95,000 to 130,000 distinct CDR3 sequences listed, 12% were seen once. The sequencing here drew on PBMCs, taken at follow-up. These receptors were obtained from a male donor with early-stage non-small cell lung cancer. CDR3s leave out the opening cysteine and the closing phenylalanine or tryptophan. The D gene is left open where the match is weak.

>.|TRBV4-3
ASSQEMAAGLPGNTIY
>.|TRBV28
ASSLRILSNQPQH
>.|TRBV4-1
ASSWRQGYGYT
>.|TRBV4-1
ASSQDPRRNTEAF
>.|TRBV29-1
SVREIGETQY
>TRBD2|TRBV6-5
ASSYRTSGDTQY
>.|TRBV28
ASSGGGNYNDQF
>.|TRBV7-2
ASSLSWSPWETQY
>TRBD2|TRBV9
ASSPSGGKNEQF
>TRBD1|TRBV11-2
ASSSRIRQGSNEKLF
>.|TRBV5-1
ASSLEGIGPYEQY
>.|TRBV19
ASSSVSVGEQY
>TRBD1|TRBV3-1
ASSQGQGWTDTQY
>TRBD1|TRBV12-3/TRBV12-4
ASRSGTGANQPQH
>.|TRBV5-6
ASSFGSGQF
>TRBD1|TRBV5-4
ASSSGQGDQNSPLH
>TRBD1|TRBV7-9
ASSDIRGQETQY
>.|TRBV12-3/TRBV12-4
ASSTSETQY
>.|TRBV4-1
ASSQDFGLNTGELF
>TRBD1|TRBV24-1
ATSDPIQGNGYT
>.|TRBV11-2
ASSLPGGYGYT
>.|TRBV4-1
ASSQPLAREQF
>TRBD1|TRBV4-2
ASSRLGQGVTDTQY
>TRBD1|TRBV2
ASAGDRGPNQPQH
>.|TRBV14
ASSRQRGGELF
>.|TRBV27
ASSPQSYNEQF
>.|TRBV20-1
SARGRAGGNQPQH
>TRBD1|TRBV5-1
ASSTPPGQGAQGANVLT
>.|TRBV5-1
ASSLAMGSTDTQY
>.|TRBV9
ASSVGGTTYEQY
>TRBD1|TRBV5-1
ASSFLAGGHEQF
>TRBD2|TRBV5-1
ASMPAGTSSNEQF
>TRBD1|TRBV20-1
SALDRGLLH
>.|TRBV6-2/TRBV6-3
ASKPRTAYEQY
>.|TRBV11-3
ATRGARTTDTQY
>TRBD1|TRBV24-1
ATSDAGTGTEAF
>TRBD2|TRBV4-2
ASSQAGLAGGQYEQY
>TRBD2|TRBV7-2
ASSFSLGLAGADTQY
>TRBD1|TRBV6-4
ASSRLPGQGFNEQF
>.|TRBV20-1
SARGPGSQPQH